The 3 T cell receptor beta chains below were found in one sample sequenced in a study of regulatory T cells in long-lasting Graves disease. Time point noted: newly diagnosed GD, antithyroid drugs for less than 3 months. RNA from PBMCs was the source of the TCR library. Libraries of TCR beta came from iRepertoire HTBI primers plus Arm-PCR of CDR3 regions. Using its own MiXCR run on the multiplex PCR reads, TCRdb lists one record per CDR3 protein. The sample shows about 300,000 distinct CDR3 sequences, 15% to 20% of them seen only once. The starting material was peripheral blood mononuclear cells (PBMCs), obtained at new diagnosis, from a patient treated with antithyroid drugs. These receptors were taken from a female donor with Graves disease.

This clonotype was observed many times. The chain couples TRBV28 to TRBJ2-3; 13 nucleotides line up with TRBD2. Germline assignment: CDR1 MDHEN and CDR2 SYDVKM. V was clipped by 3 bases and J by 7 bases; unmatched bases: 16. The CDR3 loop spans 19 amino acids. CDR3: CASSLPIQRTSGRVYTQYF. CDR3 nucleotide sequence: TGTGCCAGCAGTTTGCCAATTCAGAGAACTAGCGGGAGGGTTTATACGCAGTATTTT.

Many counts were recorded for this clonotype. V is TRBV5-6 and J is TRBJ2-5; D may correspond to TRBD1 or TRBD2 (6 bases each). The V gene's germline CDR1 is SGHDT and CDR2 YYEEEE. This CDR3 region has 14 residues. V dropped 6 bases and J dropped 1 base, with 13 bases sitting between them. CDR3 DNA sequence: TGTGCCAGCACTGGAGGGGGTGCCCAAGAGACCCAGTACTTC. Its protein is CASTGGGAQETQYF.

This clonotype was seen a few times. The chain joins TRBV20-1 to TRBJ2-3; D is unclear. The CDR3 totals 14 residues. Germline V gene data show CDR1 as DFQATT and CDR2 as SNEGSKA (reference sequence). V lost 5 bases and J 2 bases, leaving 14 bases between the germline ends. The DNA for the CDR3 is TGCAGTGCTCCCCCATCCCCTGACACAGATACGCAGTATTTT. Translated, it gives CSAPPSPDTDTQYF.